This TCR beta chain was sequenced in a study of Ad26.COV2.S vaccination and SARS-CoV-2 variants. V was clipped by 3 bases and J by 8 bases; unmatched bases: 4. This CDR3 has 13 amino acids. The germline CDR1 and CDR2 sequences are MDHEN and SYDVKM. Treatment noted: 15 to 20 received Ad26.COV2.S at low or high dose, single or two shots; 5 received placebo; per-sample allocation not given. Specimen acquisition occurred on day 63 following the initial vaccine or placebo injection. Produced via immunoSEQ multiplex PCR; TCRdb's table is partial and in-frame only. The data hold hundreds of thousands of clones, with approximately 90% observed a single time.

The clonotype originates from a person aged 18-60 years who received the Ad26.COV2.S COVID-19 vaccine or a placebo. The J gene is TRBJ1-2, the V gene TRBV28; 9 bases fit TRBD1. The sequenced sample was peripheral blood, obtained in a trial of Ad26.COV2.S vaccine versus placebo. DNA for the CDR3: TGTGCCAGCAGTTTCGGGGACAGGGACGGCTACACCTTC. Protein: CASSFGDRDGYTF.